Included here is one TCR beta chain sequence, with context. The data stem from a study of blood T cell repertoires in COVID-19. Study context: Both acute and convalescent COVID-19 samples were obtained from the United States, Italy and Spain. Nucleic acid was either cDNA or gDNA, and it came from T cells, B-cell-depleted T cells, or PBMCs.

J gave up 2 bases and V 3 bases, and 8 bases lay outside the gene matches. The length of the CDR3 is 16 residues. Looked up from germline, CDR1 is DFQATT and CDR2 is SNEGSKA (reference sequence). Under the authors' procedure: Amplification with reference gene primers provided the estimates of nucleated cell counts. The repertoire was sequenced with immunoSEQ multiplex PCR; TCRdb's copy has only in-frame clones and lacks some. V and J calls and clone size are those listed in that table; D and trimming were worked out from the DNA. The sample has around 27,000 clones, 94% seen once. The rearrangement links TRBV20-1 to TRBJ2-4, with 9 bases lining up with TRBD1. This sequence originates from a human donor with active COVID-19. The donor label of this sample is uncertain. Sequencing input: peripheral blood. Here the CDR3 reads CSASSGTGIPKNIQYF. The CDR3 DNA follows: TGCAGTGCTAGTTCGGGGACAGGGATTCCCAAAAACATTCAGTACTTC.